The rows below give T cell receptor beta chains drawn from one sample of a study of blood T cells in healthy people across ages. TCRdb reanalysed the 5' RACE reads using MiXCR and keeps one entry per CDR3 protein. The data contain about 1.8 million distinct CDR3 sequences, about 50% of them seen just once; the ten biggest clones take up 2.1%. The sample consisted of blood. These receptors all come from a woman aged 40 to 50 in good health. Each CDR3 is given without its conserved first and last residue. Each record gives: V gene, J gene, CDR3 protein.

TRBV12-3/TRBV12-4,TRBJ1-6,ASSQDIPNHSPLH
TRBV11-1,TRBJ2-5,ASSPLAGGFGETQY
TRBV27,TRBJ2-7,ASKRGVVSYEQY
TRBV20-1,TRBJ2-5,SARVVRTGSQETQY
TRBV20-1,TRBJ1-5,SARARQNNQPQH
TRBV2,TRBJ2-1,ASSRDLLSGSYNEQF
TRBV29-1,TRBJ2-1,SVSPWASRVAYNEQF
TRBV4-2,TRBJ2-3,ASSPATTDGTQY
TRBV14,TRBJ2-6,ASSQDDIMEAGANVLT
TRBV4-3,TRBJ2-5,ASSQILASQETQY
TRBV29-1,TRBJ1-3,SFRHGNTIY
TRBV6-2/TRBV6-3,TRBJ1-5,ASSLHRGRMAAGSNQPQH
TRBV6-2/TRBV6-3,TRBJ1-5,ASSYSMDSNQPQH
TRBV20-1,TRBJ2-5,SARPGQRGETQY
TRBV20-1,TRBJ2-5,SARGLVKETQY
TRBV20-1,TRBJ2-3,SAREKNTAAVAGGPTDTQY
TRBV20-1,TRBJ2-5,SALQTRAAQETQY
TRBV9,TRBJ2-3,ASSVRRTTDTQY
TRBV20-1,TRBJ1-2,SARDDGGPALNYLGYT
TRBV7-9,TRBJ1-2,ASSSGGVLYGYT
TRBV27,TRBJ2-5,VSSFRETQY
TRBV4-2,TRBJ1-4,ASSQYTATNEKLF
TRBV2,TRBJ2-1,ASSVEGGGFYNEQF
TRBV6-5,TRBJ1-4,ASRWSSTNEKLF
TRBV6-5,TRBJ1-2,ASSYSNLGGDSGYT
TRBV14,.,ASSLPGLAGRETQY
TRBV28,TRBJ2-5,ASSSRQFTQETQY
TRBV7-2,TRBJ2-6,ASSLTGGYFGANVLT
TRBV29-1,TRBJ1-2,SVEDQGLGGYT
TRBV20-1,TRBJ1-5,SASGTGDYREGDQPQH
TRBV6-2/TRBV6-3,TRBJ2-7,ASSYFGTGAYEQY
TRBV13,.,ASNLMTSGATETQY
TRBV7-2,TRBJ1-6,ASSAPGSGHSPLH
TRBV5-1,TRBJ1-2,ASSKGIAGREDGYT
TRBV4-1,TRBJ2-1,ASSQELWGGTGSYNEQF
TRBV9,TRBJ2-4,ASSVRQSGDRENIQY
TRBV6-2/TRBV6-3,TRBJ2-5,ASSNQGNQETQY
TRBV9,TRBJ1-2,ASSVYRNYGYT
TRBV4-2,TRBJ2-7,ASSQARTSGGASYEQY
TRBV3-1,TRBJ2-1,ASSSGGRSYNEQF
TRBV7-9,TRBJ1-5,ASSLVTSRDRYSNQPQH
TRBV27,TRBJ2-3,ASSLSPRATDTQY
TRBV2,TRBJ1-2,ASSDLGGNGYT
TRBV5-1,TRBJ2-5,ASHKQGYQETQY
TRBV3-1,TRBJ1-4,ASSPWTATNEKLF
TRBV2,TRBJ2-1,ASRGGQGDYNEQF
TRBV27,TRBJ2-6,ASSIRQGGSSGANVLT
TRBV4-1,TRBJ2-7,ASSHPGAGTGFTYEQY
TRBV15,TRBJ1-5,ATSRELLGRSGSNQPQH
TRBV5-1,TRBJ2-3,ASNRQGLTDTQY
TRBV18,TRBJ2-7,ASSPTSRVEQY
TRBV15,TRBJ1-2,ATSRDMRGRPYGYT
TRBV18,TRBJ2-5,ASSPQGIQETQY
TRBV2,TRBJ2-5,ASNPDRRETQY